A single sample is the source of the 14 T cell receptor beta chains below, sequenced in a study of blood T cell repertoires in COVID-19. Measured with immunoSEQ multiplex PCR; TCRdb has only the in-frame clones, and not every one. The table shows hundreds of thousands of clones, with 82% occurring only once. Specimen: peripheral blood. Receptors originate from a woman older than 75 with active or convalescent COVID-19.

V and J are TRBV2 and TRBJ1-4; weak D call: TRBD1 (6 bases). V was pared by 6 bases and J by 7 bases, with 9 bases between. Germline CDR1 reads SNHLY; CDR2 reads FYNNEI. There are 12 residues in the CDR3. CDR3 residues: CASRPDSEKLFF. The CDR3 nucleotides are TGTGCCAGCAGGCCGGACAGTGAAAAACTGTTTTTT.

Note on this clone: The identical CDR3 is also encoded by other nucleotide sequences in the sample. The V and J genes are TRBV5-1 and TRBJ2-2, with TRBD1 identical over 11 bases. The trim removed 4 bases at V and 5 bases at J, leaving 4 bases unmatched. Germline CDR1 reads SGHRS; CDR2 reads YFSETQ. The CDR3 loop spans 15 amino acids. The CDR3 reads CASSLGQGATGELFF. DNA for the CDR3: TGCGCCAGCAGCCTAGGACAGGGGGCGACCGGGGAGCTGTTTTTT.

The CDR3: CASGLVHGINTGELFF. In DNA form, the CDR3 reads TGTGCTAGTGGTTTGGTACACGGGATCAACACCGGGGAGCTGTTTTTT. The genes are TRBV12-5 and TRBJ2-2; tentative D call: TRBD2 (5 bases). Deletions cut 0 bases from V and 2 bases from J, with 10 bases between. The CDR3 runs to 16 residues. Germline V gene sequence: CDR1 LGHNT, CDR2 FRNRAP. The full variable domain, with the rest looked up from reference TRBV12-5 and TRBJ2-2, is DARVTQTPRHKVTEMGQEVTMRCQPILGHNTVFWYRQTMMQGLELLAYFRNRAPLDDSGMPKDRFSAEMPDATLATLKIQPSEPRDSAVYFCASGLVHGINTGELFFGEGSRLTVL.

This chain links TRBV28 with TRBJ2-5, with 9 bases that match TRBD1. Germline lookup yields CDR1 MDHEN and CDR2 SYDVKM. The CDR3 length is 14 residues. Unmatched junction bases numbered 4, after V lost 2 bases and J lost 6 bases. CDR3 sequence (DNA): TGTGCCAGCAGTTTAGTGGGACAGGGAAAGACCCAGTACTTC. Translating gives CASSLVGQGKTQYF. Full variable domain (outside the CDR3, taken from reference TRBV28 and TRBJ2-5): DVKVTQSSRYLVKRTGEKVFLECVQDMDHENMFWYRQDPGLGLRLIYFSYDVKMKEKGDIPEGYSVSREKKERFSLILESASTNQTSMYLCASSLVGQGKTQYFGPGTRLLVL.

This clone was found once. The chain carries TRBV27 and TRBJ2-7; weak D call: TRBD2 (6 bases). Germline CDR1 and CDR2: MNHEY and SMNVEV (reference sequence). The CDR3 runs to 13 residues. V lost 6 bases to trimming and J lost 2 bases, with 11 bases between them. CDR3 residues: CASRGLATYEQYF. CDR3 nucleotides: TGTGCCAGCAGGGGACTCGCTACCTACGAGCAGTACTTC.

This chain uses TRBV5-1 with TRBJ2-3; 7 nucleotides align to TRBD1. Germline-derived CDR1 and CDR2 are SGHRS and YFSETQ. V was clipped by 4 bases and J by 1 base; unmatched bases: 9. CDR3 length: 16 residues. The CDR3 DNA follows: TGCGCCAGCAGCCCTAATACAGGGGCCCGCACAGATACGCAGTATTTT. It encodes CASSPNTGARTDTQYF.

There are a few counts of this clone. The rearrangement uses TRBV5-5 and TRBJ1-6; TRBD1 matches 7 bases. Germline-derived CDR1 and CDR2 are SGHKS and YYEKEE (reference sequence). CDR3 length: 18 residues. V trimming: 4 bases; J trimming: 0 bases; junction bases outside the gene matches: 10. The chain's CDR3 is CASSPGTVVSSYNSPLHF. The CDR3 DNA is TGTGCCAGCAGCCCGGGGACAGTAGTAAGCTCCTATAATTCACCCCTCCACTTT.

The V gene is TRBV5-1, the J gene TRBJ2-2; TRBD2 matches at 7 bases. From germline, CDR1 is SGHRS and CDR2 YFSETQ. Trimming cost V 0 bases and J 6 bases; bases outside gene matches: 5. CDR3 size: 15 residues. The DNA of the CDR3 is TGCGCCAGCAGCTTGGCGGGGGGTATGGCCGGGGAGCTGTTTTTT. As protein: CASSLAGGMAGELFF.

Notes on this clone: The junction differs from germline at one of its ends, possibly a read error. The DNA of the CDR3 is TGTGCCAGCAGCCCCCTCTATGGCGGGAGCAAAGATACGCAGTATTTT. It yields the protein CASSPLYGGSKDTQYF. The chain couples TRBV3-1 (or the pseudogene TRBV3-2) to TRBJ2-3; 7 bases fit TRBD2. Germline-derived CDR1 and CDR2 are LGHDT and YNNKEL (reference sequence). The CDR3 is 16 amino acids.

This chain links TRBV7-9 with TRBJ2-1, with 8 bases identical to TRBD2. Germline CDR1 SEHNR, CDR2 FQNEAQ (reference sequence). The CDR3 runs to 18 residues. V shed 4 bases, J shed 6 bases, and the junction held 17 bases outside the gene matches. The CDR3 coding sequence is TGTGCCAGCAGCTCTCCCCTCGGTAGGTTAGCGGGGCTCAATGAGCAGTTCTTC. Its translation is CASSSPLGRLAGLNEQFF.

The chain is built from TRBV6-2 or TRBV6-3 and TRBJ2-7; 7 bases match TRBD1. The V gene's germline CDR1 is MNHEY and CDR2 SVGEGT. The CDR3 consists of 15 residues. The J segment lost 2 bases and the V segment lost 3 bases, leaving 7 bases of the junction unmatched. The CDR3 loop is CASSYLWDRPYEQYF. CDR3 in DNA: TGTGCCAGCAGTTATTTGTGGGACAGACCCTACGAGCAGTACTTC.

CDR3 in amino acids: CASSGQIANEKLFF. Written as DNA, the CDR3 is TGTGCCAGCTCCGGACAGATAGCTAATGAAAAACTGTTTTTT. The genes are TRBV2 and TRBJ1-4; possibly TRBD1 for D (6 bases). This CDR3 spans 14 amino acids. Germline V gene data show CDR1 as SNHLY and CDR2 as FYNNEI. Trimming cost V 8 bases and J 3 bases, with 13 bases left between them.

The chain employs TRBV11-2 and TRBJ1-2; a possible D gene is TRBD1 (6 bases). V lost 4 bases and J lost 5, with 17 bases in between. Germline values: CDR1 SGHAT, CDR2 FQNNGV. The CDR3 spans 15 residues. CDR3 sequence reads: CASSSTRGTPYGYTF. DNA for the CDR3: TGTGCCAGCAGCTCGACCCGTGGGACACCTTATGGCTACACCTTC.

The chain recombines TRBV12-3 or TRBV12-4 with TRBJ1-1; D uncertain. The CDR3 runs 12 residues. V was pared by 8 bases and J by 10 bases, with 17 bases between. CDR3 sequence: CASRLHFRRAFF. The CDR3 region has the DNA TGTGCCAGCCGACTCCACTTCCGGCGAGCTTTCTTT.